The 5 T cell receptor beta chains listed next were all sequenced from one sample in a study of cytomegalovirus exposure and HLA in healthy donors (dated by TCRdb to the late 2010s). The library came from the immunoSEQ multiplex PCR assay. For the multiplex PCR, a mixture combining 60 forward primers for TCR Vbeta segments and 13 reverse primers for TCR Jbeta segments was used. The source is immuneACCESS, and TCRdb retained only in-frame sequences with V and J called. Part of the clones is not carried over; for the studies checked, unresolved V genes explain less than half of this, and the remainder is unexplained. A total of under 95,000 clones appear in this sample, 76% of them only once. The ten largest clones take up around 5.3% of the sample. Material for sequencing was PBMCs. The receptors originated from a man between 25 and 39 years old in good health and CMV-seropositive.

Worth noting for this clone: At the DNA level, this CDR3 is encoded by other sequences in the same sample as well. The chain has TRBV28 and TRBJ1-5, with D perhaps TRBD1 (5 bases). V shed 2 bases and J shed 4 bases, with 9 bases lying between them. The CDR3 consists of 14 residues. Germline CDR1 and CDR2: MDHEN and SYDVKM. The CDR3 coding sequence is TGTGCCAGCAGTTTAGGGCAGGGTAATCAGCCCCAGCATTTT. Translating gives CASSLGQGNQPQHF.

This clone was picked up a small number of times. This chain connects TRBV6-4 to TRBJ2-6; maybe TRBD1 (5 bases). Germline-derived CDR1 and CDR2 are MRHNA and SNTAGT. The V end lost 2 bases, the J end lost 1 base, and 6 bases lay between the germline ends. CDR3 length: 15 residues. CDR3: CASSDGQSGANVLTF. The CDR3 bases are TGTGCCAGCAGTGACGGACAATCTGGGGCCAACGTCCTGACTTTC.

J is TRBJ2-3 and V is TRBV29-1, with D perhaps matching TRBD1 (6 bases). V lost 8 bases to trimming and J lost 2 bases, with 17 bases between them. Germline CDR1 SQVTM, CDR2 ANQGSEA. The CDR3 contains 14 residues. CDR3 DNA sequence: TGCAGCCCCCCGGACAGCTTGGACACAGATACGCAGTATTTT. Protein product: CSPPDSLDTDTQYF.

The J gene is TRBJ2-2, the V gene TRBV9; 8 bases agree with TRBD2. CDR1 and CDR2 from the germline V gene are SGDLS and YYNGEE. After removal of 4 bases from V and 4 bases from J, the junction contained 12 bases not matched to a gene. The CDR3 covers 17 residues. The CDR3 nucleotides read TGTGCCAGCAGCTTTGATCCGGGACTAGGGGGCACCGGGGAGCTGTTTTTT. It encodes CASSFDPGLGGTGELFF.

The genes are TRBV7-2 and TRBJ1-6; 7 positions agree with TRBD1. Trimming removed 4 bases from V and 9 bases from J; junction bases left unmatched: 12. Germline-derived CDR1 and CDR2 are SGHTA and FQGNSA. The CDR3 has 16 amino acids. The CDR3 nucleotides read TGTGCCAGCAGCTCGTACCCGGGACAGCCTCCTTCACCCCTCCACTTT. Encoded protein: CASSSYPGQPPSPLHF. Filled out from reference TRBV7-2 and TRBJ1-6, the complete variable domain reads GAGVSQSPSNKVTEKGKDVELRCDPISGHTALYWYRQSLGQGLEFLIYFQGNSAPDKSGLPSDRFSAERTGGSVSTLTIQRTQQEDSAVYLCASSSYPGQPPSPLHFGNGTRLTVT.